The 29 T cell receptor beta chains below were found in one sample sequenced in a study of blood T cell repertoires in COVID-19. Clones were read by immunoSEQ multiplex PCR, and TCRdb kept only the in-frame ones, dropping some. The profile shows roughly 270,000 clones, over 75% of them singletons. The source material was peripheral blood. The source is a man between 18 and 29 years old with active or convalescent COVID-19.

This clone has just one count. V is TRBV6-2 or TRBV6-3 and J is TRBJ1-5, with 10 nucleotides matching TRBD1. V was pared by 2 bases and J by 6 bases, with 1 base of the junction left unmatched. The germline CDR1 and CDR2 sequences are MNHEY and SVGEGT. The CDR3 is 14 residues long. The CDR3 bases are TGTGCCAGCAGTTACGACAGGGGGCTTCAGCCCCAGCATTTT. It yields the protein CASSYDRGLQPQHF.

The CDR3 DNA sequence: TGTGCCAGCTCACCACCTCGGGGACTCGGACCTGAAGCTTTCTTT. This gives the protein CASSPPRGLGPEAFF. The rearrangement uses TRBV18 and TRBJ1-1; D perhaps matches TRBD1 (5 bases). Trimming stripped 0 bases from V and 6 bases from J, with 14 bases between. CDR1 is KGHSH and CDR2 is LQKENI in the germline V gene. CDR3 length: 15 residues.

The V call is TRBV6-1, the J call TRBJ2-3; possible D gene TRBD1, 6 bases. V was shortened by 3 bases and J by 5 bases, with 15 bases between the two germline ends. This CDR3 contains 15 residues. Germline V gene sequence: CDR1 MNHNS, CDR2 SASEGT. The CDR3 sequence: CASSDRTAMRDTQYF. The CDR3 region has the DNA TGTGCCAGCAGTGACCGGACAGCCATGAGAGATACGCAGTATTTT.

The chain employs TRBV24-1 and TRBJ2-3; maybe TRBD2 (6 bases). The CDR3 runs to 18 residues. CDR1 and CDR2 (germline): KGHDR, SFDVKD. V dropped 12 bases and J dropped 1 base, with 28 bases sitting between them. This chain's CDR3 is CAALPIRLVTSGTDTQYF. CDR3 sequence (DNA): TGTGCCGCCTTACCAATAAGACTAGTGACATCTGGCACAGATACGCAGTATTTT.

CDR3 loop: CASSSDIRANEQYF. Written as DNA, the CDR3 is TGTGCCAGCAGCTCGGACATTAGGGCCAACGAGCAGTACTTC. V usage is TRBV14 and J usage is TRBJ2-7; D perhaps matches TRBD1 (5 bases). Germline loops: CDR1 SGHDN, CDR2 FVKESK. V dropped 5 bases and J dropped 5 bases, with 16 bases sitting between them. The length of the CDR3 is 14 residues.

This chain uses TRBV9 with TRBJ1-1; tentative D call: TRBD1 (6 bases). CDR1 is SGDLS and CDR2 is YYNGEE in the germline V gene. This CDR3 has 12 residues. V lost 0 bases and J lost 10, with 10 bases in between. As DNA, the CDR3 is TGTGCCAGCAGCGTAGCAACAGGGAGAGCTTTCTTT. Protein: CASSVATGRAFF.

The V and J genes are TRBV18 and TRBJ1-2; 9 bases map to TRBD1. The length of the CDR3 is 14 residues. J gave up 5 bases and V 7 bases, and 8 bases lay outside the gene matches. CDR1 KGHSH and CDR2 LQKENI come from the germline V gene. DNA for the CDR3: TGTGCCAGCTTACCGGGACAGGGACGATATGGCTACACCTTC. Protein sequence: CASLPGQGRYGYTF.

V gene TRBV29-1 combines with J gene TRBJ2-3; 13 bases fit TRBD2. Per germline, CDR1 SQVTM and CDR2 ANQGSEA. The CDR3 loop spans 14 amino acids. J was trimmed by 4 bases and V by 7 bases; bases with no gene match: 5. CDR3 in amino acids: CSGSLAGGPDTQYF. CDR3 coding DNA: TGCAGCGGTTCACTAGCGGGGGGGCCAGATACGCAGTATTTT.

The rearrangement links TRBV4-3 to TRBJ1-2; 9 bases are shared with TRBD1. CDR3 length equals 16 residues. Germline V gene sequence: CDR1 LGHNA, CDR2 YSLEER. The J segment lost 4 bases and the V segment lost 5 bases, leaving 11 bases of the junction unmatched. The CDR3 DNA is TGCGCCAGCAGCTTGAAAACCGGACAGGGGATCTATGGCTACACCTTC. Protein product: CASSLKTGQGIYGYTF.

This chain links TRBV12-5 with TRBJ1-2, with 9 bases fitting TRBD1. Germline CDR1 is LGHNT and CDR2 is FRNRAP. The CDR3 is 15 residues long. The junction had 8 bases not matched to a gene; V was cut back by 5 bases and J by 4 bases. For the CDR3, the DNA is TGTGCTAGTGGTGAACCGGGACAGGGAAGCTATGGCTACACCTTC. Translated, it gives CASGEPGQGSYGYTF.

CDR3 in amino acids: CASSQDPPGGTYQETQYF. CDR3 DNA sequence: TGCGCCAGCAGCCAAGACCCACCGGGGGGGACGTACCAAGAGACCCAGTACTTC. This chain joins TRBV4-1 and TRBJ2-5, with 8 bases aligning to TRBD2. Germline V CDR1 and CDR2: MGHRA, YSYEKL. Losses at the gene ends were 0 bases for V and 0 bases for J; bases not matched to a gene: 9. The CDR3 sequence is 18 residues long.

This rearrangement joins TRBV9 to TRBJ1-3, with 8 nucleotides matching TRBD1. The CDR3 has 16 residues. Germline V gene data show CDR1 as SGDLS and CDR2 as YYNGEE. The J segment lost 0 bases and the V segment lost 4 bases, leaving 6 bases of the junction unmatched. The CDR3 nucleotides read TGTGCCAGCAGCCCCGGGACAGGATCCTCTGGAAACACCATATATTTT. Translating gives CASSPGTGSSGNTIYF.

This chain uses TRBV4-1 with TRBJ1-3; D gene unclear. V shed 1 base and J shed 0 bases, with 10 bases lying between them. This CDR3 contains 16 residues. Germline CDR1 MGHRA, CDR2 YSYEKL. CDR3 region: CASSQGEGRSGNTIYF. In DNA form, the CDR3 reads TGCGCCAGCAGCCAAGGGGAGGGTCGCTCTGGAAACACCATATATTTT.

This chain connects TRBV7-3 to TRBJ2-2; TRBD1 matches 8 bases. CDR1 is SGHTA and CDR2 is FQGTGA in the germline V gene. This CDR3 spans 17 amino acids. V lost 5 bases, J lost 7 bases, and 15 bases stayed unmatched. CDR3 sequence reads: CASSPQGAEVLGGELFF. Written as DNA, the CDR3 is TGTGCCAGCAGCCCCCAGGGGGCGGAGGTCTTGGGCGGGGAGCTGTTTTTT.

In this sample, this clone turned up a few times. The V gene is TRBV5-1, the J gene TRBJ1-4, with D hard to call. Trimming stripped 1 base from V and 7 bases from J, with 17 bases between. The CDR3 sequence is 16 residues long. Germline V gene sequence: CDR1 SGHRS, CDR2 YFSETQ. In nucleotides, the CDR3 is TGCGCCAGCAGCTTGAAGGCTCAAGGAGGTGGTGAAAAACTGTTTTTT. The encoded protein is CASSLKAQGGGEKLFF.

The chain couples TRBV19 to TRBJ2-7; D gene unclear. Germline assignment: CDR1 LNHDA and CDR2 SQIVND (reference sequence). The V gene lost 3 bases and the J gene lost 2 bases, with 11 bases spanning the gap. The CDR3 extends over 14 amino acids. In DNA form, the CDR3 reads TGTGCCAGTAGTATGGGCAATCCCACCTACGAGCAGTACTTC. This sequence encodes CASSMGNPTYEQYF.

V gene TRBV2 combines with J gene TRBJ1-5; D is unclear. The germline V gene has CDR1 SNHLY and CDR2 FYNNEI. V lost 5 bases to trimming and J lost 5 bases, with 7 bases between them. The CDR3 has 12 residues. CDR3 sequence reads: CASSKTYQPQHF. CDR3 nucleotide sequence: TGTGCCAGCAGTAAGACTTATCAGCCCCAGCATTTT.

The chain employs TRBV12-3 or TRBV12-4 and TRBJ1-1; D unclear. The CDR3 runs to 12 residues. V gave up 1 base and J gave up 4 bases, with 4 bases separating them. CDR3 amino acids: CASSLGLTEAFF. CDR3 nucleotide sequence: TGTGCCAGCAGTTTAGGGCTCACTGAAGCTTTCTTT.

This rearrangement joins TRBV14 to TRBJ1-2; unclear D gene. The CDR3 is made up of 14 amino acids. V was trimmed by 0 bases and J by 4 bases, leaving 9 bases between them. CDR1 SGHDN and CDR2 FVKESK come from the germline V gene. The chain's CDR3 is CASSQDFASYGYTF. For the CDR3, the DNA is TGTGCCAGCAGCCAAGATTTCGCCAGCTATGGCTACACCTTC.

The CDR3: CASSLAGQGTTGELFF. In nucleotides, the CDR3 is TGTGCCAGCAGCTTAGCGGGACAGGGGACCACCGGGGAGCTGTTTTTT. This rearrangement joins TRBV7-9 to TRBJ2-2; TRBD1 matches at 10 bases. Trimming at V came to 0 bases and at J to 4 bases, leaving 2 bases not matched to a gene. This CDR3 has 16 residues. Germline CDR1 SEHNR, CDR2 FQNEAQ (reference sequence).

This clone occurred once. The chain combines TRBV6-6 with TRBJ1-6, with TRBD1 as a possible D gene (6 bases). The CDR3 is made up of 19 amino acids. The germline gives CDR1 MNHNY, CDR2 SVGAGI (reference sequence). V lost 5 bases, J lost 4 bases, and 24 bases lay in between. CDR3 sequence reads: CASSQPGHYSFGYNSPLHF. CDR3 sequence (DNA): TGTGCCAGCAGTCAACCGGGACATTACTCTTTTGGTTATAATTCACCCCTCCACTTT.

The chain links TRBV13 to TRBJ2-7; D is ambiguous. Trimming took off 5 bases at V and 0 bases at J, with 2 bases between the two ends. Germline CDR1 PRHDT, CDR2 FYEKMQ (reference sequence). There are 11 residues in the CDR3. CDR3 loop: CASSLSYEQYF. CDR3 nucleotides: TGTGCCAGCAGCCTCTCCTACGAGCAGTACTTC.

This chain connects TRBV5-8 to TRBJ1-2; 7 bases fit TRBD1. This CDR3 is built from 13 residues. V shed 5 bases and J 7 bases; nucleotides not matched to a gene: 8. Germline CDR1 is SGHTS and CDR2 is YDEGEE. The CDR3 protein is CASRYRGLGGYTF. The CDR3 DNA reads TGTGCCAGCAGATACAGGGGCCTGGGTGGCTACACCTTC.

This clone was observed once. The chain is built from TRBV6-5 and TRBJ2-7, with 10 positions matching TRBD2. Germline V gives CDR1 MNHEY, CDR2 SVGAGI. The CDR3 sequence is 15 residues long. V lost 6 bases, J lost 3 bases, and 8 bases stayed unmatched. CDR3 DNA: TGTGCCAGCAGCCAATGGACTAGCGGTCTCTACGAGCAGTACTTC. Amino acids: CASSQWTSGLYEQYF.

This chain connects TRBV19 to TRBJ1-2; D remains ambiguous. Trimming left V 7 bases short and J 4 bases short, with 16 bases between. The CDR3 runs to 14 residues. Per germline, CDR1 LNHDA and CDR2 SQIVND (reference sequence). CDR3 loop: CASTLGGGFYGYTF. The CDR3 DNA follows: TGTGCCAGTACTCTTGGTGGAGGATTCTATGGCTACACCTTC.

The rearrangement uses TRBV4-2 and TRBJ1-2, with 7 bases fitting TRBD1. Germline CDR1 reads LGHNA; CDR2 reads YNFKEQ. This CDR3 contains 12 residues. J lost 6 bases, V lost 4 bases, and 2 bases had no gene match. The chain's CDR3 is CASSRRGNGYTF. The CDR3 region has the DNA TGTGCCAGCAGCCGCAGGGGGAATGGCTACACCTTC.

For this clone: The sample holds other DNA sequences that translate to the same CDR3. V gene TRBV5-1 combines with J gene TRBJ2-2; perhaps TRBD1 as D (5 bases). CDR1 is SGHRS, CDR2 YFSETQ, per germline. The CDR3 length is 13 residues. Trimming removed 5 bases at V and 1 base at J, with 6 bases between. Here the CDR3 reads CASRTGNTGELFF. The CDR3 DNA sequence: TGCGCCAGCAGAACAGGGAACACCGGGGAGCTGTTTTTT.

The rearrangement uses TRBV10-1 and TRBJ2-3, with 9 bases identical to TRBD1. The CDR3 covers 14 residues. CDR1 is WNHNN and CDR2 is SYGVQD in the germline V gene (reference sequence). Trimming removed 8 bases from V and 4 bases from J; junction bases left unmatched: 7. CDR3 loop: CASGQGTSADTQYF. The CDR3 region has the DNA TGCGCCAGCGGACAGGGGACATCGGCAGATACGCAGTATTTT.

This clone has more than one count but fewer than ten. This chain links TRBV2 with TRBJ1-4; 10 bases are shared with TRBD1. Germline V gives CDR1 SNHLY, CDR2 FYNNEI. V was pared by 1 base and J by 7 bases, with 3 bases of the junction left unmatched. CDR3 length equals 15 residues. DNA of the CDR3: TGTGCCAGCAGTGAAGGGGGACAGGGGTTTGAAAAACTGTTTTTT. This gives the protein CASSEGGQGFEKLFF.